This T cell receptor beta chain was sequenced in a study of neurological immune-mediated disorders (dated by TCRdb to between 2017 and 2020). Background for the entire study: Among the approximately 35 multiple sclerosis patients, relapsing-remitting MS accounted for about 31 and secondary progressive MS accounted for 3. The cohort was made up of 68 subjects, consisting of around 15 HAM/TSP patients, 35 or so multiple sclerosis patients and 20 healthy controls. The 106 TCR-beta libraries included longitudinal samples, technical triplicates and paired sorted CD4+ and CD8+ T-cell subsets alongside PBMC samples. The study compared peripheral blood TCR-beta repertoires of HTLV-I-associated myelopathy (HAM/TSP) patients, multiple sclerosis patients and healthy controls using UMI-based sequencing. What the authors observed across the whole study: The MS cluster showed no association with clinical or MRI features, and the authors stated that larger cohorts are needed. No identical CDR3 amino acid sequences were shared among expanded clones across subjects, suggesting private TCR-beta repertoires in all groups. TCR clonal expansion was highest in HAM/TSP patients and lowest in MS patients, with MS patients falling below even healthy controls. Phylogenetic analysis grouped repertoires from 18 of 34 MS patients into a cluster of related CDR3 sequences, suggesting a possible repertoire-level signature.

This clonotype was counted at least ten times. This clone's antigen is unknown. The record has no base qualities; no much larger clone is one base away. TCR libraries for sorted subsets were made from approximately 960,000 sorted CD4+ or CD8+ T cells. The multiple sclerosis patients were enrolled in a US clinical protocol that evaluated disease progression with magnetic resonance imaging. Peripheral blood was subjected to Ficoll-Hypaque density gradient centrifugation to isolate PBMCs, which were then cryopreserved in liquid nitrogen. Paired sorted CD4+ and CD8+ subsets came from healthy controls, HAM/TSP patients and MS patients. To synthesize cDNA, template-switch 5'RACE was performed with a primer carrying a 10-nucleotide random unique molecular identifier so that each TCR transcript was tagged. Every sequencing run covered 15-18 subjects and yielded more than 170 million TCR-beta sequences. The RNeasy kit was used to extract total RNA. TCR-beta VDJ regions were amplified with primers for the TCR constant region and the 5'RACE anchor, using the KAPA Real-time Library Amplification kit. Sample indexes and Illumina adaptors were added in a first PCR, and a second PCR then increased library yield. The roughly 650 bp TCR product was size-selected on a 2% E-gel SizeSelection system after Ampure bead purification. Before pooling, library quality was assessed on a Bioanalyzer, concentration was determined with Qubit, and library quantification was performed with the Kapa Library Quantification kit. An Illumina HiSeq 2500 sequenced the libraries paired-end 2 x 150 bp. To increase sequence diversity, about 24-32% phiX was spiked into each library pool. Processing in the source paper ran as follows. Quality-filtered reads were processed with the UMI-based MiGEC pipeline, and over 75% of raw TCR sequences were removed by the MiGEC pipeline during error correction. VDJ genes were aligned to IMGT germline references, and clonotypes were defined by unique CDR3 amino acid sequence plus V-J genes. Clonal expansion, Shannon diversity and CDR3 relatedness (CalcPairwiseDistances, ClusterSamples) were evaluated with VDJtools, and phylogenetic trees were built with CLCbio workbench. Using coefficient-of-variation modelling across technical triplicates, the study counted a clone as expanded if it had at least 8 unique UMIs. The public reads were reprocessed in TCRdb via fastp at Q25 and MiXCR, keeping in-frame beta chains. Identical CDR3 proteins give one entry, which carries the most common genes and DNA. The V and J calls shown here were made by TCRdb, not taken from the authors' results. Across this sample there are roughly 21,000 distinct CDR3 sequences, with approximately 15% seen only once. The biggest ten clones account for 7.5% of the sample.

Trimming takes 1 base from V and 0 bases from J, and the germline ends sit 10 bases apart. Sequences DFQATT (CDR1) and SNEGSKA (CDR2) are obtained from the germline V gene (reference sequence). Reading from cysteine to phenylalanine, the CDR3 counts 15 amino acids. The kept DNA is CDR3 alone, 45 bases in frame from the first base. The sequence derives from a woman in her late teens or twenties with multiple sclerosis. In this chain, TRBV20-1 is recombined with TRBJ1-5; a confident D gene designation cannot be given. Sequencing was done on a sample of CD8+ T cells from blood. The DNA reads as follows: TGCAGTGCTAGAGGGGCGTTTCATAGCAATCAGCCCCAGCATTTT. It is translated as CSARGAFHSNQPQHF.